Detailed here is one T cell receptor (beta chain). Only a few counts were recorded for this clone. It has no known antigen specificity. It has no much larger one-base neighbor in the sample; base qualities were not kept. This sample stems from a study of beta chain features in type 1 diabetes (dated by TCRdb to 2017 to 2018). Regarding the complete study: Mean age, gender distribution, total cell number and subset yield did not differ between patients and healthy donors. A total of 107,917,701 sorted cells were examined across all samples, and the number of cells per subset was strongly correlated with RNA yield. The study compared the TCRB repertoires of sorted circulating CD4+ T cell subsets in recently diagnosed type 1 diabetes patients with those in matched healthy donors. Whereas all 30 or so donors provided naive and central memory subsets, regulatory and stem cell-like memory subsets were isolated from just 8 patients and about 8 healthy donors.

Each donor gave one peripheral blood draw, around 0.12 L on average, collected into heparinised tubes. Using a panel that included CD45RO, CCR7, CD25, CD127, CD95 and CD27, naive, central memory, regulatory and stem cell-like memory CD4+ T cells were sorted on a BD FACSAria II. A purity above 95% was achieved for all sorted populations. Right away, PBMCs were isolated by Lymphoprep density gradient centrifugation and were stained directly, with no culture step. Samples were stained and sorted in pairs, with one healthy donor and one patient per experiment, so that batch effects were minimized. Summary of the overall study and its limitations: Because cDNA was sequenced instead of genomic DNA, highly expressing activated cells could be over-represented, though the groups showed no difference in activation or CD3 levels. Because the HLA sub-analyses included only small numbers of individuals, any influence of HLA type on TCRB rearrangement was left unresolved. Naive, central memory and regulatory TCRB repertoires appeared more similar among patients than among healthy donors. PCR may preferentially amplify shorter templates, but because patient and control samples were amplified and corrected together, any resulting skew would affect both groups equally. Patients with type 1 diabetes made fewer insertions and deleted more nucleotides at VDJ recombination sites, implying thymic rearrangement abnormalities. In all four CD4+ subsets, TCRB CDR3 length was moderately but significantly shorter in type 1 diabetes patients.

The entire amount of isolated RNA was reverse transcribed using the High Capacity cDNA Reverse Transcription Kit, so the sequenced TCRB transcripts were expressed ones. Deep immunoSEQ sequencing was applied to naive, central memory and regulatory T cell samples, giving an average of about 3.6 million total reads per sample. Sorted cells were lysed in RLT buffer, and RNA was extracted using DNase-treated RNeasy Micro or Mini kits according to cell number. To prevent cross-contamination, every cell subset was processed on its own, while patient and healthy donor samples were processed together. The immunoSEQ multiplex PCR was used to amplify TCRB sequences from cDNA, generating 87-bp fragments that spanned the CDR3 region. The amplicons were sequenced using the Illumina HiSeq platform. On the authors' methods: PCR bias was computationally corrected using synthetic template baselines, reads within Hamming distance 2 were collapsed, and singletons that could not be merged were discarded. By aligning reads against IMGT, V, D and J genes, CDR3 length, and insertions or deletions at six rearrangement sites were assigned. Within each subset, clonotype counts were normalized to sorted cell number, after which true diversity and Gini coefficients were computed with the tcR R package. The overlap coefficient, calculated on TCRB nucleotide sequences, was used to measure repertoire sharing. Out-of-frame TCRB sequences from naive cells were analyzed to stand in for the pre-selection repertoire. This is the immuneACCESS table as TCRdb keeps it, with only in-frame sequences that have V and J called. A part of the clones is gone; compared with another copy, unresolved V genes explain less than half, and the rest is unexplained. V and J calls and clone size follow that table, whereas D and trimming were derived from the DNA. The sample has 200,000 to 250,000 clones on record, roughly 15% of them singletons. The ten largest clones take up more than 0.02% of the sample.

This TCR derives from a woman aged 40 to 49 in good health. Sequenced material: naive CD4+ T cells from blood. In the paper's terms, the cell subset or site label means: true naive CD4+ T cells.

The CDR3 protein sequence reads: CASSLLGQDYEQYF. The sequenced DNA: TGCGCCAGCAGCTTGTTGGGACAGGACTACGAGCAGTACTTC. The chain couples TRBV5-1 to TRBJ2-7; 8 central bases correspond to TRBD1. From the cysteine up to the phenylalanine, the CDR3 has a length of 14 residues. The retained sequence is limited to the CDR3, 42 bases, with the frame set at the first base. Trimming removed 1 base from V and 3 bases from J; the gene matches leave 3 bases unexplained. In the germline V gene, CDR1 corresponds to SGHRS and CDR2 to YFSETQ. The CDR3, completed at both ends by the reference TRBV5-1 and TRBJ2-7 genes, gives the full variable domain KAGVTQTPRYLIKTRGQQVTLSCSPISGHRSVSWYQQTPGQGLQFLFEYFSETQRNKGNFPGRFSGRQFSNSRSEMNVSTLELGDSALYLCASSLLGQDYEQYFGPGTRLTVT.